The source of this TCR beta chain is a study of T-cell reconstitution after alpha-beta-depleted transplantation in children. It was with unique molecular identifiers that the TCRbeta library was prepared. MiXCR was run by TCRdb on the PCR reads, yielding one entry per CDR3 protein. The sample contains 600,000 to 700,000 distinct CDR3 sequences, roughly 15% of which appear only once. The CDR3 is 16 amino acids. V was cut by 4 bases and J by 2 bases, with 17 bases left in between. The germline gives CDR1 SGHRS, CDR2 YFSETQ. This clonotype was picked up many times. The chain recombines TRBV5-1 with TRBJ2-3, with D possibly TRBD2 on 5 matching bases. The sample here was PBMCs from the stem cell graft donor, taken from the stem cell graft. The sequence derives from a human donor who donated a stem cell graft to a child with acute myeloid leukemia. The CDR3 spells CASSPGLNSVTDTQYF. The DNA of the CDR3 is TGCGCCAGCAGCCCTGGACTCAACTCGGTCACAGATACGCAGTATTTT.